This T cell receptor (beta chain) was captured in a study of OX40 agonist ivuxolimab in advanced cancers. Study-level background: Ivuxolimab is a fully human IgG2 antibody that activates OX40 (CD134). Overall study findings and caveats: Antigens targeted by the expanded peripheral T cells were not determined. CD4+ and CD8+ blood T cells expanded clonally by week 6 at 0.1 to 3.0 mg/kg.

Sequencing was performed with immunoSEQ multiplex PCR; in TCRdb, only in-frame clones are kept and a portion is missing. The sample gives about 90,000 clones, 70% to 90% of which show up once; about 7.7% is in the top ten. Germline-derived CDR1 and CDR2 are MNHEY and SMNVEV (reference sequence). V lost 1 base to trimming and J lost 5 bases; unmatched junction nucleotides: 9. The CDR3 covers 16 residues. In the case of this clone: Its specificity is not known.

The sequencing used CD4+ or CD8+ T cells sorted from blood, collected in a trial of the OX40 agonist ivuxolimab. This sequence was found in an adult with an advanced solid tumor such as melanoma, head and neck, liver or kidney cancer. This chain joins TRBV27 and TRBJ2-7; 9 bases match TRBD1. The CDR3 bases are TGTGCCAGCAGTTTATACTCCGGGACAGGGTATAACGAGCAGTACTTC. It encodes CASSLYSGTGYNEQYF.